The rows below give T cell receptor beta chains drawn from one sample of a study of cytomegalovirus exposure and HLA in healthy donors. The method was immunoSEQ multiplex PCR; TCRdb's version includes in-frame clones alone and lacks a portion of them. The table lists roughly 120,000 clones, around 70% of them singletons. The sequenced sample consisted of PBMCs. The receptors shown here come from a middle-aged man in good health and CMV-seropositive. CDR3s include the opening cysteine and the closing phenylalanine or tryptophan. D genes are given only for firm matches. Size values are once, few and many counts, or a class for expanded clones, and some rows have none.

J: TRBJ2-1; V: TRBV5-1; size: NA; D: NA; CDR3: CASRVQNSYNEQFF; DNA: TGCGCCAGCAGGGTACAGAACTCCTACAATGAGCAGTTCTTC
J: TRBJ1-1; V: TRBV30; size: NA; D: NA; CDR3: CAWSRPGGNTEAFF; DNA: TGTGCCTGGAGTCGCCCGGGGGGGAACACTGAAGCTTTCTTT
J: TRBJ1-2; V: TRBV19; size: NA; D: TRBD1; CDR3: CASSTTGTACGYTF; DNA: TGTGCCAGTAGTACAACCGGGACAGCGTGTGGCTACACCTTC
J: TRBJ1-1; V: TRBV6-6; size: NA; D: NA; CDR3: CASNVPESTEAFF; DNA: TGTGCCAGCAACGTTCCGGAGAGCACTGAAGCTTTCTTT
J: TRBJ2-7; V: TRBV6-6; size: NA; D: TRBD1; CDR3: CASSQGVRAYEQYF; DNA: TGTGCCAGCAGCCAGGGGGTGCGGGCCTACGAGCAGTACTTC
J: TRBJ2-4; V: TRBV11-2; size: NA; D: NA; CDR3: CASSPTSTVTRAKNIQYF; DNA: TGTGCCAGCAGCCCGACTTCGACAGTTACAAGAGCCAAAAACATTCAGTACTTC
J: TRBJ2-5; V: TRBV15; size: NA; D: NA; CDR3: CATSPPGLQAETQYF; DNA: TGTGCCACCAGCCCCCCCGGTTTACAGGCAGAGACCCAGTACTTC
J: TRBJ2-7; V: TRBV7-9; size: NA; D: NA; CDR3: CASSPGQLAYEQYF; DNA: TGTGCCAGCAGCCCCGGACAGTTGGCCTACGAGCAGTACTTC
J: TRBJ1-5; V: TRBV4-1; size: once; D: NA; CDR3: CASSQAGGNQPQHF; DNA: TGCGCCAGCAGCCAAGCGGGGGGTAATCAGCCCCAGCATTTT
J: TRBJ1-6; V: TRBV19; size: NA; D: NA; CDR3: CASSIGPSPLHF; DNA: TGTGCCAGTAGTATAGGGCCTTCACCCCTCCACTTT
J: TRBJ2-7; V: TRBV5-1; size: NA; D: NA; CDR3: CASSRTSSYEQYF; DNA: TGCGCCAGCAGCCGTACGAGTTCCTACGAGCAGTACTTC
J: TRBJ1-4; V: TRBV6-5; size: NA; D: TRBD1; CDR3: CASSYSGTGFEKLFF; DNA: TGTGCCAGCAGTTACTCGGGGACAGGGTTTGAAAAACTGTTTTTT
J: TRBJ1-2; V: TRBV9; size: NA; D: TRBD1; CDR3: CASSVSGTENYGYTF; DNA: TGTGCCAGCAGCGTATCCGGGACAGAGAACTATGGCTACACCTTC
J: TRBJ1-1; V: TRBV27; size: few; D: TRBD1; CDR3: CASCKQGARGTEAFF; DNA: TGTGCCAGTTGCAAACAGGGGGCTCGAGGCACTGAAGCTTTCTTT
J: TRBJ1-1; V: TRBV5-4; size: NA; D: NA; CDR3: CASSWAQGMNTEAFF; DNA: TGTGCCAGCAGTTGGGCGCAGGGGATGAACACTGAAGCTTTCTTT
J: TRBJ1-2; V: TRBV28; size: NA; D: NA; CDR3: CASSRGGQPYGYTF; DNA: TGTGCCAGCAGTCGCGGGGGGCAGCCATATGGCTACACCTTC
J: TRBJ2-7; V: TRBV27; size: NA; D: TRBD1; CDR3: CASSRTGLREQYF; DNA: TGTGCCAGCAGTCGGACAGGGCTAAGAGAGCAGTACTTC
J: TRBJ1-5; V: TRBV2; size: NA; D: TRBD1; CDR3: CASSFDRDQPQHF; DNA: TGTGCCAGCAGTTTCGACAGGGACCAGCCCCAGCATTTT
J: TRBJ1-3; V: TRBV29-1; size: NA; D: NA; CDR3: CSVEGQGWGNTIYF; DNA: TGCAGCGTTGAAGGCCAGGGGTGGGGAAACACCATATATTTT
J: TRBJ1-1; V: TRBV28; size: few; D: NA; CDR3: CASSFRRANAFF; DNA: TGTGCCAGCAGTTTCCGGCGGGCCAATGCTTTCTTT
J: TRBJ1-5; V: TRBV6-1; size: NA; D: TRBD1; CDR3: CASSGPTGVFGNQPQHF; DNA: TGTGCCAGCAGTGGCCCGACAGGGGTATTTGGCAATCAGCCCCAGCATTTT
J: TRBJ2-1; V: TRBV29-1; size: NA; D: TRBD2; CDR3: CSATEGLAGAYEQFF; DNA: TGCAGCGCCACTGAGGGGTTAGCGGGAGCCTATGAGCAGTTCTTC
J: TRBJ1-4; V: TRBV19; size: once; D: NA; CDR3: CASTHPGMATNEKLFF; DNA: TGTGCCAGTACTCACCCGGGGATGGCAACTAATGAAAAACTGTTTTTT
J: TRBJ2-7; V: TRBV7-8; size: NA; D: TRBD1; CDR3: CASTRGDRISFEQYF; DNA: TGTGCCAGCACTCGTGGGGACAGGATTTCTTTCGAGCAGTACTTC
J: TRBJ2-2; V: TRBV25-1; size: NA; D: NA; CDR3: CASSAAQGSWTGELFF; DNA: TGTGCCAGCAGTGCAGCACAGGGTTCTTGGACCGGGGAGCTGTTTTTT
J: TRBJ1-5; V: TRBV6-5; size: NA; D: TRBD1; CDR3: CASSRGQGTNQPQHF; DNA: TGTGCCAGCAGTCGCGGACAGGGAACTAATCAGCCCCAGCATTTT
J: TRBJ2-5; V: TRBV5-4; size: once; D: TRBD1; CDR3: CASSFQFRDRGGETQYF; DNA: TGTGCCAGCAGCTTCCAATTCCGGGACAGGGGAGGGGAGACCCAGTACTTC
J: TRBJ2-1; V: TRBV28; size: NA; D: NA; CDR3: CASRNRESSYNEQFF; DNA: TGTGCCAGCAGGAATCGGGAAAGCTCCTACAATGAGCAGTTCTTC
J: TRBJ2-1; V: TRBV19; size: NA; D: NA; CDR3: CASSNLGEQFF; DNA: TGTGCCAGTAGTAACCTAGGCGAGCAGTTCTTC
J: TRBJ2-2; V: TRBV12-5; size: NA; D: NA; CDR3: CASGMTVGTGELFF; DNA: TGTGCTAGTGGGATGACAGTAGGAACCGGGGAGCTGTTTTTT
J: TRBJ1-6; V: TRBV28; size: NA; D: NA; CDR3: CASSTPGRVNSPLHF; DNA: TGTGCCAGCAGTACTCCGGGCAGGGTTAATTCACCCCTCCACTTT
J: TRBJ2-1; V: TRBV5-1; size: NA; D: NA; CDR3: CASSPALGTREQFF; DNA: TGCGCCAGCAGCCCTGCCCTAGGAACTCGGGAGCAGTTCTTC
J: TRBJ2-2; V: TRBV30; size: NA; D: NA; CDR3: CAWRGTRRGTGELFF; DNA: TGTGCCTGGAGGGGTACACGCCGGGGCACCGGGGAGCTGTTTTTT
J: TRBJ2-1; V: TRBV29-1; size: NA; D: NA; CDR3: CSVDGAVDEQFF; DNA: TGCAGCGTTGATGGGGCGGTCGATGAGCAGTTCTTC
J: TRBJ1-6; V: TRBV4-2; size: NA; D: TRBD1; CDR3: CATGGQGSYNSPLHF; DNA: TGTGCCACCGGGGGACAGGGAAGCTATAATTCACCCCTCCACTTT
J: TRBJ1-1; V: TRBV7-8; size: NA; D: NA; CDR3: CASSLAEPRTGEAFF; DNA: TGTGCCAGCAGCTTAGCAGAGCCTCGCACGGGTGAAGCTTTCTTT
J: TRBJ1-1; V: TRBV6-5; size: NA; D: NA; CDR3: CASSLGAGPAEAFF; DNA: TGTGCCAGCAGTCTGGGGGCAGGGCCCGCTGAAGCTTTCTTT
J: TRBJ1-1; V: TRBV5-6; size: NA; D: NA; CDR3: CASSSGMNTEAFF; DNA: TGTGCCAGCAGCTCGGGGATGAACACTGAAGCTTTCTTT
J: TRBJ1-1; V: TRBV19; size: NA; D: TRBD1; CDR3: CASTTDRAYTEAFF; DNA: TGTGCCAGTACAACGGACAGGGCGTACACTGAAGCTTTCTTT
J: TRBJ1-4; V: TRBV16; size: NA; D: NA; CDR3: CASSQSSGFEKLFF; DNA: TGTGCCAGCAGCCAATCGTCGGGGTTTGAAAAACTGTTTTTT
J: TRBJ1-4; V: TRBV30; size: NA; D: TRBD1; CDR3: CAWRKGQGAQEKLFF; DNA: TGTGCCTGGAGAAAAGGACAGGGGGCTCAGGAAAAACTGTTTTTT
J: TRBJ2-4; V: TRBV5-1; size: NA; D: NA; CDR3: CASSKDSKNIQYF; DNA: TGCGCCAGCAGCAAGGACAGCAAAAACATTCAGTACTTC
J: TRBJ2-7; V: TRBV7-7; size: NA; D: TRBD1; CDR3: CASSLGQGESYEQYF; DNA: TGTGCTAGCAGCTTAGGACAGGGGGAGAGCTACGAGCAGTACTTC
J: TRBJ1-1; V: TRBV7-2; size: many; D: TRBD1; CDR3: CASSLFAGGAFF; DNA: TGTGCCAGCAGCTTATTTGCAGGGGGAGCTTTCTTT
J: TRBJ2-4; V: TRBV2; size: NA; D: NA; CDR3: CASSGLTRNIQYF; DNA: TGTGCCAGCAGTGGATTGACTAGAAACATTCAGTACTTC
J: TRBJ1-4; V: TRBV5-1; size: NA; D: TRBD1; CDR3: CASSLLTRTGLFF; DNA: TGCGCCAGCAGCCTGCTGACGCGGACAGGGCTGTTTTTT
J: TRBJ2-1; V: TRBV5-1; size: NA; D: NA; CDR3: CASSLDSLNEQFF; DNA: TGCGCCAGCAGCTTGGACTCCCTCAATGAGCAGTTCTTC